Each of the 17 T cell receptor beta chains below was sequenced from the same sample in a study of identical twins. In TCRdb, the 5' RACE reads were re-called with MiXCR into one record per CDR3 protein. The repertoire holds approximately 490,000 distinct CDR3 sequences, with about a fifth as singletons. This sample also belongs to another study, concerning yellow fever vaccine responses in identical twins.

The sequencing input was CD4+ T cells sorted from blood. Receptor source: a woman aged 18-35 years in good health.

This sequence joins TRBV3-1 and TRBJ2-1; D gene ambiguous. The CDR3 covers 12 residues. Germline-derived CDR1 and CDR2 are LGHDT and YNNKEL (reference sequence). Between the trimmed V and J ends, which lost 4 bases and 12 bases, there was a span of 13 bases. The CDR3 coding sequence is TGTGCCAGCAGCCTCGATCCGAAGGGGCAGTTCTTC. It yields the protein CASSLDPKGQFF.

This chain joins TRBV4-1 and TRBJ2-5; no clear D gene. The germline gives CDR1 MGHRA, CDR2 YSYEKL. V lost 4 bases and J 1 base, leaving 10 bases between the germline ends. CDR3 length: 14 residues. The CDR3 coding sequence is TGCGCCAGCAGCCCCACACGGATCCAAGAGACCCAGTACTTC. It encodes CASSPTRIQETQYF.

A single count supports this clonotype. The chain carries TRBV6-1 and TRBJ2-3, with TRBD2 matching over 9 bases. The CDR3 loop spans 14 amino acids. Germline CDR1 and CDR2: MNHNS and SASEGT. J lost 5 bases, V lost 8 bases, and 8 bases had no gene match. The CDR3 loop is CASCAGGPVDTQYF. DNA of the CDR3: TGTGCCAGCTGTGCGGGGGGGCCGGTAGATACGCAGTATTTT.

The J gene is TRBJ2-1, the V gene TRBV7-9; D could derive from TRBD1 or TRBD2 (5 bases each). The germline V gene encodes CDR1 SEHNR and CDR2 FQNEAQ (reference sequence). The germline V and J ends were trimmed by 7 bases and 4 bases, with 14 bases remaining between them. This CDR3 region has 14 residues. CDR3 in amino acids: CASTWGTPYNEQFF. The DNA of the CDR3 is TGTGCCAGCACCTGGGGGACCCCATACAATGAGCAGTTCTTC.

This clonotype was seen a few times. The chain carries TRBV2 and TRBJ2-1, with TRBD2 identical over 7 bases. V was pared by 7 bases and J by 2 bases, with 5 bases of the junction left unmatched. This CDR3 contains 14 residues. Germline-derived CDR1 and CDR2 are SNHLY and FYNNEI. CDR3 bases: TGTGCCAGCATGGTGGCGGGAGCCTACAATGAGCAGTTCTTC. It is translated as CASMVAGAYNEQFF.

This chain links TRBV24-1 with TRBJ2-2; D might be TRBD1 (5 bases). The CDR3 has 16 residues. The germline CDR1 and CDR2 sequences are KGHDR and SFDVKD. Trimming left V 4 bases short and J 1 base short, with 12 bases between. The CDR3 coding sequence is TGTGCCACCAGTGACCCAGGGTATGGGAACACCGGGGAGCTGTTTTTT. Translation: CATSDPGYGNTGELFF.

V gene TRBV27 combines with J gene TRBJ2-7; D perhaps matches TRBD1 (6 bases). Trimming pared 3 bases from V and 1 base from J, leaving 19 bases between. The CDR3 consists of 17 residues. Germline CDR1 reads MNHEY; CDR2 reads SMNVEV (reference sequence). As DNA, the CDR3 is TGTGCCAGCAGTTTCCCCCTACAGGGTTCTGGGTCCTACGAGCAGTACGTC. Its protein product is CASSFPLQGSGSYEQYV.

The rearrangement links TRBV24-1 to TRBJ2-1; 10 nucleotides match TRBD2. V shed 3 bases, J shed 2 bases, and the junction held 12 bases outside the gene matches. From germline, CDR1 is KGHDR and CDR2 SFDVKD. CDR3 length: 19 residues. This CDR3 is CATSDPNPSGSLTYNEQFF. As DNA, the CDR3 is TGTGCCACCAGTGATCCCAACCCTAGCGGGAGTTTGACCTACAATGAGCAGTTCTTC.

Only a few counts were recorded for this clonotype. This chain uses TRBV24-1 with TRBJ2-1, with 7 nucleotides matching TRBD2. The germline gives CDR1 KGHDR, CDR2 SFDVKD. The V gene end was trimmed by 5 bases and the J gene end by 7 bases; junction bases not matched to a gene: 1. The CDR3 is 12 residues long. CDR3 sequence reads: CATSGTSNEQFF. The CDR3 DNA reads TGTGCCACCAGTGGGACTAGTAATGAGCAGTTCTTC.

This clonotype was counted a few times. The chain has TRBV11-2 and TRBJ2-5; D not resolved. Germline CDR1 reads SGHAT; CDR2 reads FQNNGV. V was pared by 7 bases and J by 5 bases, with 14 bases between. The CDR3 has 13 amino acids. CDR3 nucleotides: TGTGCCAGCACAAATCCCGGTTCTGAGACCCAGTACTTC. It yields the protein CASTNPGSETQYF.

This clonotype occurred a few times. The chain is built from TRBV29-1 and TRBJ2-1, with 9 bases aligning to TRBD1. Germline V gene data show CDR1 as SQVTM and CDR2 as ANQGSEA. V shed 6 bases and J 9 bases; nucleotides not matched to a gene: 6. This CDR3 contains 12 residues. DNA of the CDR3: TGCAGCGTACAGAGACAGGGGGGTGAGCAGTTCTTC. Amino acids: CSVQRQGGEQFF.

This clonotype was observed a handful of times. The rearrangement links TRBV5-5 to TRBJ2-1; 8 positions match TRBD2. The ends lost 1 base at V and 0 bases at J; junction bases unmatched: 9. CDR1 is SGHKS, CDR2 YYEKEE, per germline (reference sequence). The CDR3 totals 18 residues. The DNA for the CDR3 is TGTGCCAGCAGCTTGTTTTTACTAGCGGATTTCTCCTACAATGAGCAGTTCTTC. This translates into CASSLFLLADFSYNEQFF.

The chain combines TRBV5-1 with TRBJ2-5; 9 nucleotides line up with TRBD1. With 1 base clipped from V and 4 bases from J, the junction kept 8 bases outside the gene matches. This CDR3 is built from 16 residues. Germline lookup yields CDR1 SGHRS and CDR2 YFSETQ. The CDR3 loop is CASSLQPGQGIETQYF. CDR3 coding DNA: TGCGCCAGCAGCTTGCAACCGGGACAGGGCATAGAGACCCAGTACTTC.

CDR3 region: CAISQTGYEQYF. CDR3 nucleotide sequence: TGTGCCATCAGCCAGACGGGCTACGAGCAGTACTTC. This chain connects TRBV10-3 to TRBJ2-7, with D uncertain. The CDR3 totals 12 residues. The germline CDR1 and CDR2 sequences are ENHRY and SYGVKD. The V end was cut by 6 bases, the J end by 3 bases, with 9 bases between.

The J gene is TRBJ2-7, the V gene TRBV7-9, with D unresolved. The V gene lost 0 bases and the J gene lost 5 bases, with 8 bases spanning the gap. The CDR3 length is 13 residues. Per germline, CDR1 SEHNR and CDR2 FQNEAQ (reference sequence). CDR3 in DNA: TGTGCCAGCAGCTTAGCAGGGTTCCACGAGCAGTACTTC. Translation: CASSLAGFHEQYF.

The gene calls are TRBV3-1 and TRBJ1-6, with no clear D. The germline gives CDR1 LGHDT, CDR2 YNNKEL (reference sequence). V lost 4 bases and J lost 3, with 7 bases in between. The CDR3 spans 14 residues. The CDR3 sequence is CASSRGDYNSPLHF. CDR3 in DNA: TGTGCCAGCAGCCGGGGAGACTATAATTCACCCCTCCACTTT.

The V and J genes are TRBV12-3 or TRBV12-4 and TRBJ2-7; a weak D match, TRBD2 (6 bases). The CDR3 extends over 12 amino acids. V dropped 2 bases and J dropped 6 bases, with 8 bases sitting between them. As DNA, the CDR3 is TGTGCCAGCAGTTTATTGACTAGCGAGCAGTACTTC. Protein: CASSLLTSEQYF.